This T cell receptor (beta chain) was captured by sequencing in a study of long-term antiretroviral therapy in people with HIV. immunoSEQ v3.0 was run at survey level. Repertoires were generated with immunoSEQ multiplex PCR, while TCRdb's copy carries only in-frame clones and drops some. The sample consists of 20,000 to 25,000 clones, roughly three quarters of them appearing once. Notes on the study in general: Across all time points, the repertoire was dominated by clones that expanded before ART. Patients on ART gained diversity, which nonetheless stayed below transplant donor controls.

Only one count was recorded for this clone. Its antigen is undetermined. The germline V gene has CDR1 MNHNY and CDR2 SVGAGI (reference sequence). Trimming shortened V by 6 bases and J by 7 bases, and 19 bases separated the two germline ends. This CDR3 has 15 amino acids. V is TRBV6-6 and J is TRBJ1-5, with D possibly TRBD1 on 5 matching bases. The TCR comes from a woman aged 35 to 49 with HIV. The starting material was unsorted PBMCs, obtained around 21 months before starting antiretroviral therapy. The CDR3 reads CASRPTGTTGQPQHF. CDR3 DNA sequence: TGTGCCAGCAGACCCACCGGGACGACGGGCCAGCCCCAGCATTTT.